This T cell receptor (beta chain) was sequenced during a study of cytotoxic CD8 clonotypes in ibrutinib-treated CLL. About the study: The taking of response samples occurred after a median about 13 months of treatment, with a range of 6 to 36.

V dropped 6 bases and J dropped 5; count of bases not matched to a gene: 10. This CDR3 has 16 amino acids. Germline assignment: CDR1 SGHNT and CDR2 YYREEE (reference sequence). The table came from immunoSEQ multiplex PCR; TCRdb's copy has only in-frame clones and leaves some out. Of 65,000 to 80,000 clones in the sample, less than 85% were seen once. The specimen comprised PBMCs, sampled after 24 months of ibrutinib treatment. This rearrangement joins TRBV5-4 to TRBJ2-5; 13 bases fit TRBD2. The TCR was taken from a human donor with chronic lymphocytic leukemia. CDR3 residues: CASTPGTSGTRETQYF. The DNA of the CDR3 is TGTGCCAGCACCCCCGGGACTAGCGGGACTCGGGAGACCCAGTACTTC.